This T cell receptor beta chain was recorded in a study of cytomegalovirus exposure and HLA in healthy donors. Study-wide context: For the roughly 400 genotyped donors, about 79% fell within the Caucasian-associated ancestry cluster.

It was with 60 Vbeta and 13 Jbeta primers that the PCR ran. Generated by immunoSEQ multiplex PCR, the TCRdb table keeps only in-frame clones and is missing some. The sample includes 90,000 to 120,000 clones, roughly 76% of them seen just once. V lost 11 bases, J lost 5 bases, and 11 bases stayed unmatched. The length of the CDR3 is 14 residues. Looked up from germline, CDR1 is MNHNS and CDR2 is SASEGT. This clone was found a few times. The clonotype comes from a man younger than 30 in good health and CMV-seronegative. The chain recombines TRBV6-1 with TRBJ2-7; 11 nucleotides align to TRBD1. The sequencing sample was made of PBMCs. CDR3 protein: CAGGRDRGSHEQYF. The CDR3 DNA is TGTGCCGGCGGGAGGGACAGGGGGTCCCACGAGCAGTACTTC.